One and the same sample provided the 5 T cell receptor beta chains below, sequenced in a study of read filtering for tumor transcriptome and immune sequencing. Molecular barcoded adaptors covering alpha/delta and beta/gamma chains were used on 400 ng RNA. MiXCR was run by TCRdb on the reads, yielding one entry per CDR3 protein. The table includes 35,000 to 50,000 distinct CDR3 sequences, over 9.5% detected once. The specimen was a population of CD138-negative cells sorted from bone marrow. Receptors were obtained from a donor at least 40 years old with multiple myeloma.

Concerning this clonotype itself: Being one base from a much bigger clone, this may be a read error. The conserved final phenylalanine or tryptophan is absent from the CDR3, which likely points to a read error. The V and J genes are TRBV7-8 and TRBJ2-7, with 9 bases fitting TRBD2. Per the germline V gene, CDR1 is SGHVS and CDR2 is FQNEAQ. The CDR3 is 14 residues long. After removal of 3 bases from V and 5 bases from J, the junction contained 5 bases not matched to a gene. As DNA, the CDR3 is TGTGCCAGCAGCTTTGCGCGGGGGGGAGACGAGCAGTACTCC. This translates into CASSFARGGDEQYS.

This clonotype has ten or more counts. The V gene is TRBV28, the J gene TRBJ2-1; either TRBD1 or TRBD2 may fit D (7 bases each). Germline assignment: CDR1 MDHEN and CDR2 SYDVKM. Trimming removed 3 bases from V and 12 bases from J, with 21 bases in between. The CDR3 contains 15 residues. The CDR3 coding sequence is TGTGCCAGCAGTTTGAGTATGCGGGGGCAGGGGGTGCAGTTCTTC. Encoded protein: CASSLSMRGQGVQFF.

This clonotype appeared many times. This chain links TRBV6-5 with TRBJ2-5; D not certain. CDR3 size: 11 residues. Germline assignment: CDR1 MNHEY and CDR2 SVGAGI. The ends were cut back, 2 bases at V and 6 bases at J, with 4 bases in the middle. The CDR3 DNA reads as TGTGCCAGCAGTTACGGCAAGACCCAGTACTTC. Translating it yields CASSYGKTQYF.

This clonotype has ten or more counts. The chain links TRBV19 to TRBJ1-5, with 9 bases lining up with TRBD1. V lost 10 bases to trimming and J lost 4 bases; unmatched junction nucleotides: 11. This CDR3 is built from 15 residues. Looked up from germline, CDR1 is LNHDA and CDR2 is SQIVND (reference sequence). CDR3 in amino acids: CATGQGPFNNQPQHF. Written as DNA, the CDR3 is TGTGCCACCGGACAGGGGCCGTTTAATAATCAGCCCCAGCATTTT.

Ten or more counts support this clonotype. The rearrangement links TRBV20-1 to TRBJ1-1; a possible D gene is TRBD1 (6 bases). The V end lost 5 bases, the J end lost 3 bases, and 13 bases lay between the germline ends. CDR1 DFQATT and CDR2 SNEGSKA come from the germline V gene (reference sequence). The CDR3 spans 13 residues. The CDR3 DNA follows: TGCAGTGCTGGGGTGGGGGCGTACACTGAAGCTTTCTTT. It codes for CSAGVGAYTEAFF.